This passage covers 8 T cell receptor beta chains from one sample sequenced in a study of OX40 agonist ivuxolimab in advanced cancers. Sequenced by immunoSEQ multiplex PCR; TCRdb stores in-frame clones only, minus some. Here the sample spans more than 65,000 clones, roughly 78% being singletons. Here the sequenced sample was CD4+ or CD8+ T cells sorted from blood, taken in a trial of the OX40 agonist ivuxolimab. These receptors all stem from an adult with an advanced solid tumor such as melanoma, head and neck, liver or kidney cancer.

The chain is built from TRBV18 and TRBJ1-4; D possibly corresponds to TRBD1 (5 bases). CDR1 and CDR2 from the germline V gene are KGHSH and LQKENI. Between the trimmed V and J ends, which lost 2 bases and 7 bases, there was a span of 8 bases. The CDR3 is 13 residues long. CDR3 sequence reads: CASSPRQTEKLFF. CDR3 nucleotides: TGTGCCAGCTCACCAAGACAGACTGAAAAACTGTTTTTT. The full variable domain, rest sourced from reference TRBV18 and TRBJ1-4, is NAGVMQNPRHLVRRRGQEARLRCSPMKGHSHVYWYRQLPEEGLKFMVYLQKENIIDESGMPKERFSAEFPKEGPSILRIQQVVRGDSAAYFCASSPRQTEKLFFGSGTQLSVL.

This chain joins TRBV19 and TRBJ2-7; 9 nucleotides match TRBD2. The CDR3 is made up of 15 amino acids. Germline assignment: CDR1 LNHDA and CDR2 SQIVND (reference sequence). Losses at the gene ends were 3 bases for V and 5 bases for J; bases not matched to a gene: 8. CDR3 in DNA: TGTGCCAGTAGTATGGGCGGGAGGGTACGGAACGAGCAGTACTTC. Amino acid sequence: CASSMGGRVRNEQYF.

J is TRBJ1-2 and V is TRBV5-6, with no clear D. The CDR3 has 11 amino acids. Germline CDR1 and CDR2: SGHDT and YYEEEE. Trimming stripped 0 bases from V and 8 bases from J, with 5 bases between. CDR3 region: CASSLVGGYTF. The DNA for the CDR3 is TGTGCCAGCAGCTTGGTGGGGGGCTACACCTTC.

This clone was counted between two and nine times. The V call is TRBV27, the J call TRBJ1-5; no clear D gene. Trimming removed 5 bases from V and 0 bases from J, with 8 bases in between. Germline loops: CDR1 MNHEY, CDR2 SMNVEV (reference sequence). The CDR3 consists of 14 residues. The DNA for the CDR3 is TGTGCCAGCAGTGTCACAGATAGCAATCAGCCCCAGCATTTT. Translating it yields CASSVTDSNQPQHF.

This chain links TRBV30 with TRBJ1-4; maybe TRBD1 (6 bases). CDR1 is GTSNPN and CDR2 is SVGIG in the germline V gene (reference sequence). The germline V and J ends were trimmed by 0 bases and 7 bases, with 15 bases remaining between them. The CDR3 spans 15 residues. The CDR3 DNA reads as TGTGCCTGGAGTGTACCCCTCCTACAGGGTGAAAAACTGTTTTTT. Its translation: CAWSVPLLQGEKLFF.

V usage is TRBV9 and J usage is TRBJ2-7; no clear D gene. Trimming pared 4 bases from V and 6 bases from J, leaving 14 bases between. The CDR3 spans 13 residues. In germline, CDR1 is SGDLS, CDR2 YYNGEE. The CDR3 DNA sequence: TGTGCCAGCAGCTTCAGGCAGCTAGGCGAGCAGTACTTC. Its protein is CASSFRQLGEQYF. Filled out from reference TRBV9 and TRBJ2-7, the complete variable domain reads DSGVTQTPKHLITATGQRVTLRCSPRSGDLSVYWYQQSLDQGLQFLIQYYNGEERAKGNILERFSAQQFPDLHSELNLSSLELGDSALYFCASSFRQLGEQYFGPGTRLTVT.

The V gene is TRBV7-9, the J gene TRBJ1-1; D is unresolved. Germline V gene data show CDR1 as SEHNR and CDR2 as FQNEAQ (reference sequence). CDR3 length: 12 amino acids. V was shortened by 5 bases and J by 3 bases, with 7 bases between the two germline ends. The CDR3 protein is CASSLRDTEAFF. DNA for the CDR3: TGTGCCAGCAGCCTCCGGGACACTGAAGCTTTCTTT.

The chain recombines TRBV6-5 with TRBJ2-3; D is unresolved. CDR1 is MNHEY and CDR2 is SVGAGI in the germline V gene. V was clipped by 1 base and J by 5 bases, with 1 base between them. This CDR3 has 11 residues. CDR3 loop: CASSYLDTQYF. DNA for the CDR3: TGTGCCAGCAGTTACTTAGATACGCAGTATTTT.